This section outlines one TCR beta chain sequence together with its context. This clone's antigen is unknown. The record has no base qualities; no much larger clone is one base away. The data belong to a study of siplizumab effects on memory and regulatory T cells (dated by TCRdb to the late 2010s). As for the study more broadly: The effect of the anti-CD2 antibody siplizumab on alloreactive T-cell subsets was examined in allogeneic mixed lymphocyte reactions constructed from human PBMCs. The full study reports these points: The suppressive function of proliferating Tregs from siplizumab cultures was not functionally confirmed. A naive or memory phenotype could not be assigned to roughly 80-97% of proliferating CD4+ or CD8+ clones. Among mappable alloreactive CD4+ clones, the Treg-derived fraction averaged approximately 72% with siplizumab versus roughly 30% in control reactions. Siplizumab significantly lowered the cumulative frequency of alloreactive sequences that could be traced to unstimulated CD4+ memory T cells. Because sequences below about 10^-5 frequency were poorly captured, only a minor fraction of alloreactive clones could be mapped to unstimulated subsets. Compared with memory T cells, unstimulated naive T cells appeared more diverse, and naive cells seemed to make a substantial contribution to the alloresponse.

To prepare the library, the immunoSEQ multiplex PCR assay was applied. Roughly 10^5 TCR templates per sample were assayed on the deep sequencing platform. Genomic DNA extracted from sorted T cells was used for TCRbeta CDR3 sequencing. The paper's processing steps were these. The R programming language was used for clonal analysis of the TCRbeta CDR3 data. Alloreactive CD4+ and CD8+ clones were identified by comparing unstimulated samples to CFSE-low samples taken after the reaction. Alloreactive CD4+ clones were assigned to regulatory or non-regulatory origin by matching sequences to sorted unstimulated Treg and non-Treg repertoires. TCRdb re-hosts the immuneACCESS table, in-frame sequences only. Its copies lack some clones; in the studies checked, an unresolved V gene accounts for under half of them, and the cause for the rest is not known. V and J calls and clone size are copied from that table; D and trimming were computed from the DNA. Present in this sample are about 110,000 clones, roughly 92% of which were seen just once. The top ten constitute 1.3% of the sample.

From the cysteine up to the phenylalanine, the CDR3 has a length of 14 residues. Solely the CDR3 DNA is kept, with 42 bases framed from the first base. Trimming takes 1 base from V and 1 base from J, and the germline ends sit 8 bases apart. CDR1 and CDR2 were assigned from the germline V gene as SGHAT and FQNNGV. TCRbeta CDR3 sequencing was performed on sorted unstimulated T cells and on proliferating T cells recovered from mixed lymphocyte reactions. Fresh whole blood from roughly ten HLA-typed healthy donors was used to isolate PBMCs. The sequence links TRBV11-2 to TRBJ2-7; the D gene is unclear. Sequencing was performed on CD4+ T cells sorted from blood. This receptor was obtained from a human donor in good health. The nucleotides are TGTGCCAGCAGCTTAGGCCTAGGATCCTACGAGCAGTACTTC. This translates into CASSLGLGSYEQYF.